Listed below are T cell receptor beta chains from one sample, sequenced in a study of T cells in Graves' hyperthyroidism and ophthalmopathy. Each CDR3 protein gets one entry after TCRdb re-called the multiplex PCR reads with MiXCR. This table holds a few hundred thousand distinct CDR3 sequences, approximately 18% found once. The sequencing sample was made of blood. The source of these receptors is a man between 18 and 29 years old with Graves' ophthalmopathy. CDR3s include the opening cysteine and the closing phenylalanine or tryptophan. The D gene is left open where the match is weak. Clone size is given for some rows only: seen once, a few or many times, or a class if the clone is expanded.

>many|TRBV12-3/TRBV12-4|TRBD2|TRBJ2-5
CASSFLLAGGQETQYF
TGTGCCAGCAGTTTTCTCCTAGCGGGGGGCCAAGAGACCCAGTACTTC
>few|TRBV10-3|TRBD2|TRBJ2-7
CAISGTSGIASYEQYF
TGTGCCATCAGTGGAACTAGCGGTATCGCCTCCTACGAGCAGTACTTC
>few|TRBV10-2|TRBD1|TRBJ2-1
CASGTGDNEQFF
TGCGCCAGCGGAACAGGGGACAATGAGCAGTTCTTC
>.|TRBV5-4|TRBD2|TRBJ2-7
CASSSAGMYEQYF
TGTGCCAGCAGCTCAGCGGGAATGTACGAGCAGTACTTC
>many|TRBV6-2/TRBV6-3|.|TRBJ2-1
CASSYSEVPNAYNEQFF
TGTGCCAGCAGTTACTCTGAGGTACCCAACGCCTACAATGAGCAGTTCTTC
>many|TRBV5-6|.|TRBJ2-7
CASSLTTGSPHEQYF
TGTGCCAGCAGCTTAACGACAGGATCACCCCACGAGCAGTACTTC
>.|TRBV5-1|.|TRBJ2-7
CASSERAENYEQYF
TGCGCCAGCAGCGAGAGGGCCGAAAACTACGAGCAGTACTTC
>many|TRBV3-1|.|TRBJ1-5
CASSPVGYQPQHF
TGTGCCAGCAGCCCGGTCGGTTATCAGCCCCAGCATTTT
>many|TRBV7-9|TRBD1|TRBJ2-7
CASSPTGDGSYEQYF
TGTGCCAGCAGCCCCACAGGGGACGGCTCCTACGAGCAGTACTTC
>once|TRBV29-1|.|TRBJ1-4
CSVEGLGARGGKLFF
TGCAGCGTTGAAGGCCTGGGGGCCCGCGGTGGAAAACTGTTTTTT
>many|TRBV3-1|.|TRBJ1-2
CASSQDMGLGGYTF
TGTGCCAGCAGCCAAGATATGGGATTGGGAGGCTACACCTTC
>few|TRBV5-1|.|TRBJ1-3
CASSLGSGEAGNTIYF
TGCGCCAGCAGCTTGGGCTCGGGGGAGGCTGGAAACACCATATATTTT
>.|TRBV6-5|.|TRBJ2-1
CASSLGMNEQFF
TGTGCCAGCAGTTTAGGTATGAATGAGCAGTTCTTC
>few|TRBV2|.|TRBJ2-3
CASRGGGPDTQYF
TGTGCCAGCAGGGGGGGGGGGCCGGATACGCAGTATTTT
>many|TRBV5-8|.|TRBJ2-7
CASRTGTSDSYEQYF
TGTGCCAGCAGAACCGGGACTTCAGATTCCTACGAGCAGTACTTC
>many|TRBV27|.|TRBJ1-6
CASSLWPSFESYNSPLHF
TGTGCCAGCAGTTTATGGCCGTCGTTTGAATCCTATAATTCACCCCTCCACTTT
>many|TRBV11-2|.|TRBJ1-2
CASSLGFSSGYTF
TGTGCCAGCAGCTTGGGCTTCAGCAGTGGCTACACCTTC
>few|TRBV29-1|.|TRBJ1-3
CSVAGGGTLSPGNTIYF
TGCAGCGTTGCGGGAGGGGGGACGCTGAGTCCTGGAAACACCATATATTTT
>.|TRBV6-1|TRBD1|TRBJ2-2
CASIRGQGAANTGELFF
TGTGCCAGCATAAGGGGACAGGGGGCCGCGAACACCGGGGAGCTGTTTTTT
>many|TRBV5-1|.|TRBJ1-1
CASSFSRRVDTEAFF
TGCGCCAGCAGCTTCTCCCGGAGGGTGGACACTGAAGCTTTCTTT
>few|TRBV7-8|.|TRBJ1-2
CASSPWDTYSHGYTF
TGTGCCAGCAGTCCTTGGGACACATACTCGCACGGCTACACCTTC
>many|TRBV7-6|.|TRBJ1-1
CASSLGTLNTEAFF
TGTGCCAGCAGCTTGGGGACATTGAACACTGAAGCTTTCTTT
>.|TRBV10-3|TRBD1|TRBJ1-2
CAISSPDRGLFGYTF
TGTGCCATCAGCAGCCCGGACAGGGGGCTTTTCGGCTACACCTTC
>.|TRBV14|TRBD2|TRBJ2-3
CASSHDSGGAGDTQYF
TGTGCCAGCAGCCACGATAGCGGGGGGGCAGGAGATACGCAGTATTTT
>few|TRBV9|.|TRBJ2-5
CASSDWQETQYF
TGTGCCAGCAGTGATTGGCAAGAGACCCAGTACTTC
>many|TRBV20-1|.|TRBJ2-1
CSARSVSAYNEQFF
TGCAGTGCTAGAAGTGTTTCCGCCTACAATGAGCAGTTCTTC
>many|TRBV7-2|.|TRBJ2-3
CASSLGDAQYF
TGTGCCAGCAGCTTAGGGGATGCGCAGTATTTT
>few|TRBV19|.|TRBJ1-5
CASSSLPDRNQPQHF
TGTGCCAGTAGCTCGTTACCAGACCGTAATCAGCCCCAGCATTTT
>many|TRBV7-8|.|TRBJ1-2
CASSIQTEDYGYTF
TGTGCCAGCAGCATACAGACGGAGGACTATGGCTACACCTTC
>.|TRBV12-3/TRBV12-4|.|TRBJ1-4
CASSLNPGEKLFF
TGTGCCAGCAGTTTAAACCCAGGTGAAAAACTGTTTTTT
>many|TRBV6-5|.|TRBJ1-4
CASSYSISGVKLFF
TGTGCCAGCAGTTACTCGATATCAGGAGTAAAACTGTTTTTT